This T cell receptor (beta chain) derives from a study of blood T cells in healthy people across ages. Looking at the study overall: About one barcoded beta molecule per two T cells was the capture yield of template switching.

Primers used in a second PCR of roughly 6 to 11 cycles were a sample-barcoded 5' primer and a J-beta primer mix. Through a template-switch adaptor with 12 random nucleotides, each cDNA molecule received a tag. Every sample produced at least 2.5 million CDR3-containing paired-end reads. TCRdb itself ran the 5' RACE reads through MiXCR, one entry per CDR3 protein. This repertoire shows about 1.8 million distinct CDR3 sequences, 40% to 55% found once; its top ten account for 2% to 2.5%. This clonotype appeared a single time. Germline trimming cut 4 bases from V and 6 bases from J; bases unmatched to any gene: 8. The CDR3 covers 14 residues. Germline assignment: CDR1 LGHNA and CDR2 YNFKEQ.

The sequence was collected from a woman aged 40 to 49 in good health. The chain is built from TRBV4-2 and TRBJ1-2; 7 bases line up with TRBD1. Material for sequencing was blood. The CDR3 region is CASSRDSGQNGYTF. CDR3 sequence (DNA): TGTGCCAGCAGCCGGGACTCGGGACAGAATGGCTACACCTTC.